The 2 T cell receptor beta chains reported below all come from one sample, sequenced in a study of radiation and T cells in renal cell carcinoma. Assay: immunoSEQ multiplex PCR; the TCRdb copy retains only in-frame clones and omits some. The sample records about 34,000 clones, about 85% being singletons. Time point given: blood 4 weeks post-SBRT, at nephrectomy. The sample's treatment: 15 Gy SBRT to primary tumor, nephrectomy 4 weeks later. The sequencing used blood, collected from a patient whose treatment included radiotherapy and nephrectomy. Receptors were obtained from a man aged 55 to 69 with renal cell carcinoma.

This chain connects TRBV15 to TRBJ1-6, with D perhaps TRBD1 (6 bases). Deletions cut 7 bases from V and 10 bases from J, with 17 bases between. The CDR3 extends over 14 amino acids. Germline CDR1 LNHNV, CDR2 YYDKDF (reference sequence). In DNA form, the CDR3 reads TGTGCCACCACCTCTAACAGGGTCAAGTCACCCCTCCACTTT. Protein sequence: CATTSNRVKSPLHF. Complete variable domain (other parts from reference TRBV15 and TRBJ1-6): DAMVIQNPRYQVTQFGKPVTLSCSQTLNHNVMYWYQQKSSQAPKLLFHYYDKDFNNEADTPDNFQSRRPNTSFCFLDIRSPGLGDTAMYLCATTSNRVKSPLHFGNGTRLTVT.

The chain has TRBV11-2 and TRBJ1-1; possible D gene TRBD1, 5 bases. The germline V gene has CDR1 SGHAT and CDR2 FQNNGV. The CDR3 contains 15 residues. The V and J ends lost 5 bases and 7 bases respectively, with 20 bases between them. CDR3 nucleotide sequence: TGTGCCAGCAGCACCCGACAGAGCGGGAAGGATGAAGCTTTCTTT. Encoded protein: CASSTRQSGKDEAFF. The entire variable domain, with the rest obtained from reference TRBV11-2 and TRBJ1-1, is as follows: EAGVAQSPRYKIIEKRQSVAFWCNPISGHATLYWYQQILGQGPKLLIQFQNNGVVDDSQLPKDRFSAERLKGVDSTLKIQPAKLEDSAVYLCASSTRQSGKDEAFFGQGTRLTVV.